These T cell receptor beta chains were read from a single sample in a study of shared clonotypes between healthy human individuals. Repertoires were generated with immunoSEQ multiplex PCR, while TCRdb's copy carries only in-frame clones and drops some. The sample lists approximately 1.5 million clones, 95% to 99% occurring once. The sequenced sample consisted of naive CD4+ T cells sorted from blood. The receptors stem from a man aged 25 to 45 in good health. The CDR3 runs from the conserved cysteine through the conserved F or W. D genes are given only for firm matches. Size values are once, few and many counts, or a class for expanded clones, and some rows have none.

>.|.|TRBV7-8|TRBJ1-1
TGTGCCAGCAGCCTACAGGGTATGGGCACTGAAGCTTTCTTT
CASSLQGMGTEAFF
>TRBD1|.|TRBV11-3|TRBJ2-5
TGTGCCAGCAGCGCCGGGACAGGGGTGGGAGAGACCCAGTACTTC
CASSAGTGVGETQYF
>TRBD1|.|TRBV18|TRBJ1-1
TGTGCCAGCTCACCACCGGGACAGGTACCGAACACTGAAGCTTTCTTT
CASSPPGQVPNTEAFF
>.|.|TRBV14|TRBJ2-2
TGTGCCAGCAGCCCCGGGCGGGGGGAGCTGTTTTTT
CASSPGRGELFF
>.|.|TRBV2|TRBJ2-5
TGTGCCAGCAGTGAGGACTTAAAAGAGACCCAGTACTTC
CASSEDLKETQYF
>.|.|TRBV11-3|TRBJ2-7
TGTGCCAGCAGCCCCCGCGGAAGAGAGTACGAGCAGTACTTC
CASSPRGREYEQYF
>.|.|TRBV7-9|TRBJ2-5
TGTGCCAGCAGCTTCCACGGGGGAGAGACCCAGTACTTC
CASSFHGGETQYF
>TRBD1|.|TRBV28|TRBJ1-2
TGTGCCAGCAGTCCGGGACAGGGGACGAACTATGGCTACACCTTC
CASSPGQGTNYGYTF
>.|.|TRBV4-1|TRBJ2-1
TGCGCCAGCAGCCAAGTCACATGGCAGACTAACAATGAGCAGTTCTTC
CASSQVTWQTNNEQFF
>TRBD2|.|TRBV5-8|TRBJ2-7
TGTGCCAGCAGCTTGGGTCTAGCGGGAGCCGAGCAGTACTTC
CASSLGLAGAEQYF
>TRBD2|.|TRBV5-1|TRBJ2-2
TGCGCCAGCAGCTCCCGGCGCGCGGGAGGCAACACCGGGGAGCTGTTTTTT
CASSSRRAGGNTGELFF
>.|once|TRBV6-5|TRBJ1-4
TGTGCCAGCGGGGTGACGGCATCTAATGAAAAACTGTTTTTT
CASGVTASNEKLFF
>.|.|TRBV11-2|TRBJ2-7
TGTGCCAGCAGCTTAGTGGACCAGCGGTATTACGAGCAGTACTTC
CASSLVDQRYYEQYF
>.|once|TRBV27|TRBJ2-7
TGTGCCAGCAGTTTAGGTCCCGGACATTCGAGCTCCTACGAGCAGTACTTC
CASSLGPGHSSSYEQYF
>.|.|TRBV5-4|TRBJ2-6
TGTGCCAGCAGCCATACTCAATCGGCACAGGGTCGCTCTGGGGCCAACGTCCTGACTTTC
CASSHTQSAQGRSGANVLTF
>.|.|TRBV28|TRBJ2-3
TGTGCCAGCAGTTTCACCGGGAACCCCACAGATACGCAGTATTTT
CASSFTGNPTDTQYF
>.|.|TRBV5-1|TRBJ2-7
TGCGCCAGCAGCCTGAACGACGGTAGCGAGCAGTACTTC
CASSLNDGSEQYF
>.|.|TRBV7-8|TRBJ1-5
TGTGCCAGCAGCGCCCGACAATATAGCAATCAGCCCCAGCATTTT
CASSARQYSNQPQHF
>TRBD1|.|TRBV28|TRBJ2-7
TGTGCCAGCAGTACCTCTGGACAGGGCGTTACCTACGAGCAGTACTTC
CASSTSGQGVTYEQYF
>TRBD1|.|TRBV11-2|TRBJ1-2
TGTGCCAGCAGCTCGCTGGACAGGGCCTATGGCTACACCTTC
CASSSLDRAYGYTF
>.|.|TRBV19|TRBJ2-7
TGTGCCAGTAGTATCAGCCGGGGCTCCTACGAGCAGTACTTC
CASSISRGSYEQYF
>TRBD1|.|TRBV28|TRBJ2-7
TGTGCCAGCAGGGGGACAGGGGGCGAGCGCTACGAGCAGTACTTC
CASRGTGGERYEQYF
>.|.|TRBV5-4|TRBJ1-1
TGTGCCAGCAGCTTGATTCAAAACGAGGCTTTCTTT
CASSLIQNEAFF
>TRBD2|.|TRBV5-4|TRBJ2-5
TGTGCCAGCAGCTTGCGTAGGACTAGCGGGAGGGCCTTAGAGACCCAGTACTTC
CASSLRRTSGRALETQYF
>.|.|TRBV9|TRBJ2-3
TGTGCCAGCAGCGTAACGGGAAGGACTAAGTCCCCAGATACGCAGTATTTT
CASSVTGRTKSPDTQYF
>.|few|TRBV5-1|TRBJ2-1
TGCGCCAGCAGCTTGGCGGCTAGCTCCTACAATGAGCAGTTCTTC
CASSLAASSYNEQFF
>.|.|TRBV2|TRBJ2-7
TGTGCCAGCATTGAAGGAGGAGGTTCCTACGAGCAGTACTTC
CASIEGGGSYEQYF
>.|once|TRBV9|TRBJ2-1
TGTGCCAGCAGTCCTCGTAACAATGAGCAGTTCTTC
CASSPRNNEQFF
>TRBD2|.|TRBV9|TRBJ2-3
TGTGCCAGCAGCGTCCGAGCGGGGGACACAGATACGCAGTATTTT
CASSVRAGDTDTQYF
>.|.|TRBV7-9|TRBJ1-5
TGTGCCAGCAGTGGAGGAAGGGGGAATCAGCCCCAGCATTTT
CASSGGRGNQPQHF
>.|.|TRBV19|TRBJ2-2
TGTGCCAGTAGTATGATTGGGGTCCAGAACACCGGGGAGCTGTTTTTT
CASSMIGVQNTGELFF
>.|.|TRBV7-4|TRBJ2-1
TGTGCCAGCAGCGCGTACAATGAGCAGTTCTTC
CASSAYNEQFF
>.|.|TRBV7-2|TRBJ2-1
TGTGCCAGCAGCCGCGGTGGAACGGGGGCCTCCTACAATGAGCAGTTCTTC
CASSRGGTGASYNEQFF
>.|once|TRBV9|TRBJ2-3
TGTGCCAGCAGCCCCACCCGAAGCACAGATACGCAGTATTTT
CASSPTRSTDTQYF
>TRBD2|.|TRBV6-1|TRBJ2-1
TGTGCCAGCAGGAGACTAGCGGGAGCTGAGCAGTTCTTC
CASRRLAGAEQFF
>.|.|TRBV15|TRBJ2-4
TGTGCCACCAGCAGCGAAGGGTCAACCAAAAACATTCAGTACTTC
CATSSEGSTKNIQYF
>.|.|TRBV6-5|TRBJ2-7
TGTGCCACCTCGATCGACCGCTACGAGCAGTACTTC
CATSIDRYEQYF
>TRBD2|.|TRBV10-1|TRBJ2-1
TGCGCCAGCAGTGATCTCGTGGTGGGACTAGCGGAACCCACTCAGTTCTTC
CASSDLVVGLAEPTQFF
>TRBD2|.|TRBV4-3|TRBJ2-7
TGCGCCAGCAGCCAAGACCTCCTAGCGGGAGGCACCTACGAGCAGTACTTC
CASSQDLLAGGTYEQYF
>.|.|TRBV4-3|TRBJ1-1
TGCGCCAGCAGCCTCCAACCGGGGGACACTGAAGCTTTCTTT
CASSLQPGDTEAFF
>.|.|TRBV7-2|TRBJ2-7
TGTGCCAGCAGCTTAGCGAGGCCAGGGGCCGATCTCGAGCAGTACTTC
CASSLARPGADLEQYF
>TRBD2|.|TRBV5-1|TRBJ2-1
TGCGCCAGCAGCTCCACTAGCGGGAGCGCTAACGAGCAGTTCTTC
CASSSTSGSANEQFF
>TRBD1|.|TRBV2|TRBJ2-1
TGTGCCAGCAGTGGCGACAGGGGGTCCTACAATGAGCAGTTCTTC
CASSGDRGSYNEQFF
>.|.|TRBV2|TRBJ2-2
TGTGCCAGCAGTGCCGCGGAACAGGGTGGGACCGGGGAGCTGTTTTTT
CASSAAEQGGTGELFF
>TRBD1|.|TRBV29-1|TRBJ2-1
TGCAGCGTTGGACAGGGACAGGGGGCCTACAATGAGCAGTTCTTC
CSVGQGQGAYNEQFF
>.|.|TRBV28|TRBJ1-5
TGTGCCAGCACCCCGAGCCTCTCGAGTCAGCCCCAGCATTTT
CASTPSLSSQPQHF
>.|.|TRBV11-2|TRBJ2-2
TGTGCCAGCAGCTCCCTATTAAGCGGGCGCACCGGGGAGCTGTTTTTT
CASSSLLSGRTGELFF
>.|.|TRBV6-5|TRBJ2-3
TGTGCCAGCAGACTCCTAGCTGCAGATACGCAGTATTTT
CASRLLAADTQYF
>.|.|TRBV5-1|TRBJ1-4
TGCGCCAGCAGCTTGGAGGGACAATCTAGGGGAAAACTGTTTTTT
CASSLEGQSRGKLFF
>.|.|TRBV28|TRBJ1-4
TGTGCCAGCAGTGGAACCGGGGGATTCGATGAAAAACTGTTTTTT
CASSGTGGFDEKLFF
>.|.|TRBV6-1|TRBJ2-7
TGTGCCAGCACCACAACCTTCTACGAGCAGTACTTC
CASTTTFYEQYF
>TRBD2|.|TRBV7-2|TRBJ2-7
TGTGCCAGCAGCCGAAGGGTCCGACTAGCGGCTTACGAGCAGTACTTC
CASSRRVRLAAYEQYF
>TRBD2|.|TRBV13|TRBJ2-7
TGTGCCAGCAAACCGGCAAGCGGGAGCTCCTACGAGCAGTACTTC
CASKPASGSSYEQYF
>TRBD2|.|TRBV30|TRBJ2-7
TGTGCCTGGAGCCGTTTACTTACTACCACCAGCGGGAGCACCCACGAGCAGTACTTC
CAWSRLLTTTSGSTHEQYF
>.|.|TRBV19|TRBJ1-4
TGTGCCAGTAGAGGACTCCAGGGGGAAAAACTGTTTTTT
CASRGLQGEKLFF